The next 27 T cell receptor beta chains were all read from a single sample in a study of graft-versus-host responses after intestinal transplantation. TCRdb keeps only in-frame clones here, not all; method: immunoSEQ multiplex PCR. The sample comprises 80,000 to 90,000 clones, 85% to 90% of which are singletons, and approximately 0.11% rests with the top ten. These receptors' targets are unknown. This material consisted of unstimulated CD4+ T cells sorted from spleen or lymph node cells, taken before intestinal transplant. These receptors were taken from a human donor who received an intestinal transplant.

The rearrangement joins TRBV11-2 to TRBJ2-7, with a tentative D call TRBD2 (7 bases). The CDR3 runs to 15 residues. Per the germline V gene, CDR1 is SGHAT and CDR2 is FQNNGV. V gave up 1 base and J gave up 1 base, with 11 bases separating them. DNA of the CDR3: TGTGCCAGCAGCTTAGCGGGGGGCCTTTCCTACGAGCAGTACTTC. It encodes CASSLAGGLSYEQYF.

J is TRBJ1-1 and V is TRBV14; TRBD1 might be the D (5 bases). The CDR3 totals 16 residues. V dropped 0 bases and J dropped 5 bases, with 16 bases sitting between them. CDR1 is SGHDN, CDR2 FVKESK, per germline. In DNA form, the CDR3 reads TGTGCCAGCAGCCAAGATCCAGGGCAGATGAGGACTGAAGCTTTCTTT. It codes for CASSQDPGQMRTEAFF.

The J gene is TRBJ2-6, the V gene TRBV7-2; 7 bases match TRBD2. Germline CDR1 and CDR2: SGHTA and FQGNSA. CDR3 length: 18 amino acids. Losses at the gene ends were 5 bases for V and 2 bases for J; bases not matched to a gene: 12. The CDR3 region has the DNA TGTGCCAGCAGCCGCTCGGGAGGTAGAATGGCTGGGGCCAACGTCCTGACTTTC. Translated: CASSRSGGRMAGANVLTF.

The CDR3 loop is CASSPGTGGSRDYGYTF. The CDR3 coding sequence is TGTGCCAGCAGCCCCGGGACAGGGGGCTCGAGGGACTATGGCTACACCTTC. This chain uses TRBV9 with TRBJ1-2; 12 bases agree with TRBD1. The ends lost 4 bases at V and 3 bases at J; junction bases unmatched: 10. Germline CDR1 and CDR2: SGDLS and YYNGEE. This CDR3 region has 17 residues.

The chain combines TRBV5-1 with TRBJ1-4, with a possible D match to TRBD1 (5 bases). The V and J ends lost 2 bases and 4 bases respectively, with 12 bases between them. Germline assignment: CDR1 SGHRS and CDR2 YFSETQ. CDR3 length: 15 residues. CDR3 bases: TGCGCCAGCAGCTTCAGCGGGACTTTTAATGAAAAACTGTTTTTT. Translating gives CASSFSGTFNEKLFF.

This clone was detected once. The chain recombines TRBV5-1 with TRBJ2-7; TRBD1 matches 7 bases. CDR3 length: 14 amino acids. Germline trimming cut 0 bases from V and 11 bases from J; bases unmatched to any gene: 11. The V gene's germline CDR1 is SGHRS and CDR2 YFSETQ. The CDR3 bases are TGCGCCAGCAGCTTGGCCCCTTCGACAGGGTCGAAGTACTTC. As protein: CASSLAPSTGSKYF.

This chain joins TRBV6-5 and TRBJ2-4; 7 positions agree with TRBD2. Germline CDR1 and CDR2: MNHEY and SVGAGI. The CDR3 has 15 residues. With V trimmed by 0 bases and J by 2 bases, 1 base remained unmatched. The CDR3 reads CASSYSGGTKNIQYF. The DNA for the CDR3 is TGTGCCAGCAGTTACTCGGGAGGGACCAAAAACATTCAGTACTTC.

V is TRBV4-1 and J is TRBJ2-7, with 7 positions matching TRBD1. Germline V CDR1 and CDR2: MGHRA, YSYEKL. V shed 1 base, J shed 7 bases, and the junction held 7 bases outside the gene matches. The CDR3 consists of 14 residues. For the CDR3, the DNA is TGCGCCAGCAGCCAAGGCCTGGACAGGCGGGAGCAGTACTTC. This gives the protein CASSQGLDRREQYF.

This clone was seen once. The chain has TRBV7-3 and TRBJ2-3, with a tentative D call TRBD1 (5 bases). Germline lookup yields CDR1 SGHTA and CDR2 FQGTGA. The CDR3 has 14 amino acids. V was shortened by 5 bases and J by 4 bases, with 13 bases between the two germline ends. CDR3 in DNA: TGTGCCAGCAGCCCCAGGGCGGCTGCAGATACGCAGTATTTT. It codes for CASSPRAAADTQYF.

The chain employs TRBV10-3 and TRBJ1-1, with 7 nucleotides matching TRBD1. J lost 4 bases, V lost 2 bases, and 4 bases had no gene match. This CDR3 comprises 14 residues. Germline lookup yields CDR1 ENHRY and CDR2 SYGVKD. The CDR3 DNA is TGTGCCATCAGTGAGACAAGGGACAGCACTGAAGCTTTCTTT. Its translation: CAISETRDSTEAFF.

This clone has only one observation. The chain joins TRBV5-1 to TRBJ2-5; the match to TRBD2 covers 8 bases. This CDR3 comprises 16 residues. Trimming cost V 2 bases and J 0 bases; bases outside gene matches: 6. The germline CDR1 and CDR2 sequences are SGHRS and YFSETQ. The CDR3 protein is CASSFLPGGYQETQYF. The DNA for the CDR3 is TGCGCCAGCAGCTTTCTTCCGGGGGGGTACCAAGAGACCCAGTACTTC.

The V and J genes are TRBV5-6 and TRBJ1-1; 8 bases map to TRBD1. The CDR3 consists of 14 residues. Per the germline V gene, CDR1 is SGHDT and CDR2 is YYEEEE. V dropped 4 bases and J dropped 4; count of bases not matched to a gene: 6. For the CDR3, the DNA is TGTGCCAGCAGCCTCAGGGGGCAGGGCACTGAAGCTTTCTTT. Amino acid sequence: CASSLRGQGTEAFF.

This clone was picked up one time. The rearrangement links TRBV7-2 to TRBJ1-1, with D perhaps TRBD1 (5 bases). V lost 6 bases and J lost 8, with 10 bases in between. The CDR3 totals 11 residues. Germline V CDR1 and CDR2: SGHTA, FQGNSA. The CDR3, as DNA: TGTACCAGCAGTCTCAGACAGGAAGCTTTCTTT. Its protein product is CTSSLRQEAFF.

DNA for the CDR3: TGTGCCAGCAGCCCGGCCGGGTCCTATGGCTACACCTTC. This codes for CASSPAGSYGYTF. The chain couples TRBV7-9 to TRBJ1-2; D call uncertain. Trimming left V 5 bases short and J 4 bases short, with 11 bases between. Germline CDR1 and CDR2: SEHNR and FQNEAQ (reference sequence). The CDR3 sequence is 13 residues long.

The V gene is TRBV7-8, the J gene TRBJ2-2; the match to TRBD2 covers 9 bases. V shed 1 base and J 3 bases; nucleotides not matched to a gene: 6. The germline V gene encodes CDR1 SGHVS and CDR2 FQNEAQ. The CDR3 totals 17 residues. The CDR3 nucleotides are TGTGCCAGCAGCTTAGGGGGGGCGGGGGGGTACACCGGGGAGCTGTTTTTT. Protein sequence: CASSLGGAGGYTGELFF.

This chain uses TRBV5-1 with TRBJ2-1; 9 nucleotides line up with TRBD1. V shed 0 bases and J 8 bases; nucleotides not matched to a gene: 9. Germline V gene lookup returns CDR1 SGHRS and CDR2 YFSETQ. There are 16 residues in the CDR3. The CDR3 region is CASSLAKGTGWDEQFF. The CDR3 region has the DNA TGCGCCAGCAGCTTGGCCAAAGGGACAGGGTGGGATGAGCAGTTCTTC.

The CDR3 region is CASTGTSGVDEQFF. The CDR3 DNA reads TGCGCCAGTACCGGGACTAGCGGGGTGGATGAGCAGTTCTTC. V is TRBV5-1 and J is TRBJ2-1; 13 bases agree with TRBD2. With 8 bases clipped from V and 8 bases from J, the junction kept 7 bases outside the gene matches. This CDR3 is 14 amino acids long. Germline-derived CDR1 and CDR2 are SGHRS and YFSETQ.

The chain has TRBV29-1 and TRBJ2-3; D possibly corresponds to TRBD2 (6 bases). The CDR3 covers 11 residues. V was trimmed by 7 bases and J by 8 bases, leaving 13 bases between them. Per the germline V gene, CDR1 is SQVTM and CDR2 is ANQGSEA. CDR3 in DNA: TGCAGCGCAGCCCTGGGGGGTACGCAGTATTTT. Protein: CSAALGGTQYF.

The chain couples TRBV5-1 to TRBJ2-7, with D hard to call. Germline CDR1 and CDR2: SGHRS and YFSETQ. The V end was cut by 4 bases, the J end by 5 bases, with 10 bases between. The CDR3 contains 12 residues. The chain's CDR3 is CASSPSPNEQYF. The CDR3 bases are TGCGCCAGCAGCCCGTCCCCTAACGAGCAGTACTTC.

Note on this clone: Other DNA sequences from this sample encode an identical CDR3 as well. The chain combines TRBV6-6 with TRBJ1-5; a possible D gene is TRBD1 (5 bases). CDR3 length: 13 residues. V lost 6 bases and J 3 bases, leaving 9 bases between the germline ends. Germline CDR1 is MNHNY and CDR2 is SVGAGI (reference sequence). CDR3 DNA sequence: TGTGCCAGCAGCAGGGATATCAATCAGCCCCAGCATTTT. This translates into CASSRDINQPQHF.

The chain uses TRBV9 and TRBJ2-4, with D perhaps matching TRBD1 (6 bases). In germline, CDR1 is SGDLS, CDR2 YYNGEE. V was clipped by 0 bases and J by 9 bases, with 10 bases between them. CDR3 length: 13 amino acids. CDR3 sequence: CASSVEGVGIQYF. The CDR3 DNA reads TGTGCCAGCAGCGTAGAGGGGGTGGGCATTCAGTACTTC.

With respect to this clone: Germline is not matched at one junction end, which may reflect a read error. The chain couples TRBV7-7 to TRBJ2-5; 8 bases match TRBD1. The germline gives CDR1 SSHAT, CDR2 FNYEAQ (reference sequence). CDR3 length: 14 amino acids. The CDR3 loop is CASSPDRGQETQYF. CDR3 coding DNA: TGTGCTAGCAGCCCAGACAGGGGCCAAGAGACCCAGTACTTC.

This chain connects TRBV10-3 to TRBJ2-2; no definite D call. CDR3 size: 13 residues. The V gene's germline CDR1 is ENHRY and CDR2 SYGVKD. Trimming cost V 3 bases and J 6 bases, with 8 bases left between them. The CDR3 DNA reads as TGTGCCATCAGTGAAATCGGTCCCGGGGAGCTGTTTTTT. Translation: CAISEIGPGELFF.

V and J are TRBV11-2 and TRBJ2-5, with a tentative D call TRBD2 (5 bases). The closer fit of TRBJ2-7 to the DNA end suggests the J call may be wrong. The CDR3 is 15 amino acids. Germline V lookup: CDR1 SGHAT, CDR2 FQNNGV. CDR3 sequence: CASSRTSGETYEQYF. The CDR3 DNA follows: TGTGCCAGCAGCCGAACAAGCGGTGAGACCTACGAGCAGTACTTC.

In its sample, this clone was seen once. V usage is TRBV2 and J usage is TRBJ1-1, with 7 positions matching TRBD1. The trim removed 7 bases at V and 5 bases at J, leaving 4 bases unmatched. CDR1 and CDR2 (germline): SNHLY, FYNNEI. The CDR3 totals 12 residues. The CDR3 sequence: CASTDRETEAFF. The CDR3 DNA reads TGTGCCAGCACCGACAGGGAGACTGAAGCTTTCTTT.

This chain connects TRBV18 to TRBJ1-1, with 7 bases fitting TRBD1. This CDR3 comprises 14 residues. Trimming at V came to 3 bases and at J to 5 bases, leaving 6 bases not matched to a gene. Germline V gene data show CDR1 as KGHSH and CDR2 as LQKENI. DNA for the CDR3: TGTGCCAGCTCACCCCTGACAGGGAAAACTGAAGCTTTCTTT. The encoded protein is CASSPLTGKTEAFF.

The chain combines TRBV18 with TRBJ2-7; D possibly corresponds to TRBD1 (5 bases). Trimming removed 3 bases from V and 3 bases from J, with 12 bases in between. CDR1 and CDR2 (germline): KGHSH, LQKENI. The CDR3 consists of 14 residues. CDR3 sequence reads: CASSPTVPIYEQYF. The CDR3 DNA follows: TGTGCCAGCTCACCGACAGTCCCGATCTACGAGCAGTACTTC.